The clone carrying this T cell receptor beta chain was observed a few times. Its antigen is currently unknown. Per the germline V gene, CDR1 is MNHEY and CDR2 is SVGAGI. V lost 4 bases, J lost 1 base, and 7 bases lay in between. CDR3 length equals 14 residues. The sample comes from a study of T-cell reconstitution after alpha-beta-depleted transplantation in children. Findings and limits, study-wide: When one year had passed after transplant, most T-cell counts and diversity came from newly produced T cells. Elevated TCRbeta diversity at day 60 was traced, in some patients, to surviving recipient T cells and thymic progenitors. Reports say that about two months after transplant, the alpha-beta T cells came out of several hundred graft clones that had expanded.

The TCRbeta library incorporated unique molecular identifiers. TCRdb re-called the PCR reads through MiXCR, storing one row per CDR3 protein. The sample holds roughly 340,000 distinct CDR3 sequences, roughly 15% seen once. This sample comprised PBMCs, mostly from graft donor cells, obtained 360 days after TCRalphabeta/CD19-depleted stem cell transplant. This TCR was sampled from a male patient aged 2 to 9 who had a stem cell transplant for acute lymphoblastic leukemia, so the T cells may come from the graft donor. The V call is TRBV6-5, the J call TRBJ2-2; TRBD1 might be the D (5 bases). The CDR3 nucleotides read TGTGCCAGCAGTTCCACAGGGAACACCGGGGAGCTGTTTTTT. Translation gives CASSSTGNTGELFF.